These 31 T cell receptor delta chains were sequenced from one sample in a study of DNA immune sequencing with unique molecular identifiers. A 32-plex genomic DNA assay used primers for all 8 TRDV and 4 TRDJ genes. In roughly 3 barcoding PCR cycles, molecules received a 12-nucleotide UMI, then adapter PCR followed. TCRdb re-analyzed the multiplex PCR reads via CATT. The sample yields about 5,200 delta-chain clones, about 11% seen once. Sequences were obtained from gamma-delta T cells enriched from blood buffy coat, or unenriched PBMCs (not recorded which). The receptors stem from a human donor in good health.

Points on this clone: The protein held in TCRdb is that of a much larger clone and does not match this DNA's translation at residue 2, likely because of a read error; the protein shown is translated from the DNA. V is TRDV2 and J is TRDJ1, with 8 bases fitting TRDD3. The germline V gene has CDR1 GEAIGNYY and CDR2 EKD. This CDR3 has 19 amino acids. The chain's CDR3 is CSCDTLTGGREGYTDKLIF. The CDR3 nucleotides are TGTTCCTGTGACACCCTTACTGGGGGTCGTGAAGGGTACACCGATAAACTCATCTTT.

In the case of this clone: The mismatch at residue 4 between this DNA's translation and the TCRdb protein of a much larger clone likely reflects a read error; the protein shown is translated from the DNA. The chain carries TRDV2 and TRDJ3, with D unresolved. With 6 bases removed from V and 0 bases from J, the gap between germline ends came to 20 bases. The CDR3 spans 19 residues. Germline V gene lookup returns CDR1 GEAIGNYY and CDR2 EKD. The DNA for the CDR3 is TGTGCCTGTAACGCCACCTCCAGTTCCAACTCCTGGGACACCCGACAGATGTTTTTC. Translating it yields CACNATSSSNSWDTRQMFF.

There are many counts of this clone. This sequence joins TRDV2 and TRDJ1; tentatively, D is TRDD3 (6 bases). The V gene lost 0 bases and the J gene lost 0 bases, with 25 bases spanning the gap. The germline V gene has CDR1 GEAIGNYY and CDR2 EKD. There are 20 residues in the CDR3. The CDR3 loop is CACDTVNQGDPSFNTDKLIF. The CDR3 coding sequence is TGTGCCTGTGACACCGTAAATCAGGGGGACCCCTCTTTTAACACCGATAAACTCATCTTT.

Points on this clone: This probably arose from a read error, given a far larger clone one base away. Distinct nucleotide sequences in the sample also encode this CDR3. The V call is TRDV2, the J call TRDJ1; tentative D call: TRDD3 (5 bases). The germline CDR1 and CDR2 sequences are GEAIGNYY and EKD. This CDR3 is 15 amino acids long. CDR3 nucleotides: TGTGCCTGCGACACCGTAGGGGAGTACACCGATAAACTCATCTTT. The encoded protein is CACDTVGEYTDKLIF.

With respect to this clone: TCRdb records a much larger clone's protein for this DNA, with a difference at residue 3 that likely arises from a read error; the protein given is the translation of the DNA. This CDR3 is CARDLLGTDTDKLIF. CDR3 bases: TGTGCCCGTGACCTACTGGGGACAGACACCGATAAACTCATCTTT. The rearrangement links TRDV2 to TRDJ1; TRDD3 agrees at 7 bases. This CDR3 comprises 15 residues. Looked up from germline, CDR1 is GEAIGNYY and CDR2 is EKD.

This clone turned up a few times. The protein TCRdb lists belongs to a much larger clone and differs from this DNA's translation at residue 2, which points to a read error; the protein shown is made from the DNA. This rearrangement joins TRDV2 to TRDJ1; 8 nucleotides line up with TRDD3. Germline values: CDR1 GEAIGNYY, CDR2 EKD. The CDR3 covers 20 residues. The CDR3 here is CSCDTLRVSGGHEYTDKLIF. CDR3 nucleotide sequence: TGTTCCTGTGACACCCTGAGGGTTTCTGGGGGACACGAGTACACCGATAAACTCATCTTT.

By proportion, this clone is medium-sized. The V gene is TRDV3, the J gene TRDJ1, with 12 bases fitting TRDD3. The CDR3 covers 19 residues. V trimming: 4 bases; J trimming: 1 base; junction bases outside the gene matches: 19. CDR1 and CDR2 (germline): TVYSNPD, GDNSRS (reference sequence). DNA of the CDR3: TGTGCCTACGCCCTCACGTACTGGGGGATACCGGGAGCCACCGATAAACTCATCTTT. Translation: CAYALTYWGIPGATDKLIF.

As regards this clone: One base away lies a much larger clone, so this may be a sequencing read error. V usage is TRDV1 and J usage is TRDJ1; 10 bases align to TRDD3. TCRdb lists no J gene, so it was determined here by aligning the DNA to germline. Germline V gene data show CDR1 as TSWWSYY and CDR2 as QGS. V lost 2 bases, J lost 0 bases, and 21 bases stayed unmatched. The CDR3 has 22 residues. CDR3 loop: CALGERAPNYLVLGDDTDKLIF. In nucleotides, the CDR3 is TGTGCTCTTGGGGAAAGGGCCCCTAACTACCTAGTACTGGGGGATGACACCGATAAACTCATCTTT.

This clone appeared a few times. This likely came from a read error, as a far larger clone is one base away. Other DNA variants within this sample encode the same CDR3. The gene calls are TRDV2 and TRDJ3, with D hard to call. Germline V gives CDR1 GEAIGNYY, CDR2 EKD. The CDR3 has 17 amino acids. Deletions cut 0 bases from V and 2 bases from J, with 10 bases between. In DNA, the CDR3 is TGTGCCTGTGACACCCTACATGCTACCTGGGACACCCGACAGATGTTTTTC. This codes for CACDTLHATWDTRQMFF.

As to this clone: A read error likely explains this, since a far larger clone differs by one base. Other DNA sequences of this sample code for an identical CDR3. V gene TRDV2 combines with J gene TRDJ1, with D possibly being TRDD3 (6 bases). Germline CDR1 and CDR2: GEAIGNYY and EKD. V dropped 3 bases and J dropped 4 bases, with 17 bases sitting between them. The CDR3 totals 15 residues. The CDR3 bases are TGTGCCTGTGACCTACTGGGTGATAGGGGCGATAAACTCATCTTT. Protein: CACDLLGDRGDKLIF.

This clone appeared a few times. The J gene is TRDJ1; the V gene was not called. The CDR3 has 14 residues. The CDR3 protein is CALGLPWETDELIF. The CDR3 DNA reads TGTGCTCTCGGCCTTCCCTGGGAGACCGATGAACTCATCTTT.

A word on this clone: TCRdb's protein, taken from a much larger clone, differs from this DNA's translation at residue 15, likely owing to a read error; the protein displayed comes from the DNA. The rearrangement links TRDV2 to TRDJ1, with 7 bases aligning to TRDD3. This CDR3 has 17 amino acids. Germline CDR1 and CDR2: GEAIGNYY and EKD. CDR3 protein: CACDTLVLGENTDKFIF. CDR3 nucleotide sequence: TGTGCCTGTGACACCCTCGTGTTGGGGGAGAACACCGATAAATTCATCTTT.

The sample holds many counts of this clone. TCRdb's listed protein matches a much larger clone and diverges from this DNA's translation at residue 8, likely through a read error; the protein shown comes from the DNA. V usage is TRDV2 and J usage is TRDJ1, with 7 bases fitting TRDD3. V dropped 5 bases and J dropped 4; count of bases not matched to a gene: 12. The germline V gene has CDR1 GEAIGNYY and CDR2 EKD. CDR3 length: 15 amino acids. The DNA of the CDR3 is TGTGCCTGTGCCCAACTGGGGAATAGGGACGATAAACTCATCTTT. Encoded protein: CACAQLGNRDDKLIF.

This clone was found a few times. The protein TCRdb gives is from a much larger clone and does not agree with this DNA's translation at residue 4, likely a read error; the protein shown here comes from the DNA. The chain carries TRDV2 and TRDJ1, with 12 bases identical to TRDD3. The CDR3 is 18 amino acids. V lost 6 bases to trimming and J lost 1 base; unmatched junction nucleotides: 14. Germline-derived CDR1 and CDR2 are GEAIGNYY and EKD. CDR3 amino acids: CACYLLGDTLLTTDKLIF. CDR3 DNA: TGTGCCTGTTACCTTCTGGGGGATACGCTTCTTACCACCGATAAACTCATCTTT.

This clone appeared many times. The V and J genes are TRDV2 and TRDJ1; 13 bases map to TRDD3. The junction had 7 bases not matched to a gene; V was cut back by 1 base and J by 0 bases. Germline CDR1 reads GEAIGNYY; CDR2 reads EKD. The CDR3 is made up of 18 amino acids. CDR3 region: CACDTLGDTRQYTDKLIF. The CDR3, as DNA: TGTGCCTGTGACACACTGGGGGATACGCGGCAATACACCGATAAACTCATCTTT.

As concerns this clone: The TCRdb protein, from a much larger clone, departs from this DNA's translation at residue 4, likely by read error; the protein shown derives from the DNA. The J gene is TRDJ3, the V gene TRDV2, with D unresolved. Germline assignment: CDR1 GEAIGNYY and CDR2 EKD. This CDR3 spans 12 amino acids. The DNA of the CDR3 is TGTGCCTGTGGCACCGGCACCCGACAGATGTTTTTC. Protein sequence: CACGTGTRQMFF.

This clone was detected ten times or more. The V call is TRAV38-2/DV8, the J call TRDJ1; TRDD3 matches at 9 bases. The CDR3 has 22 residues. Losses at the gene ends were 0 bases for V and 0 bases for J; bases not matched to a gene: 21. The germline V gene encodes CDR1 TSESDYY and CDR2 QEAYKQQN. CDR3 sequence reads: CAYRSANPNPGGSCRHTDKLIF. The CDR3 nucleotides are TGTGCTTATAGGAGCGCGAATCCTAATCCTGGGGGATCCTGCCGCCACACCGATAAACTCATCTTT.

This clone was observed a handful of times. TCRdb attributes to this sequence the protein of a much larger clone, which differs from the DNA translation at residue 14; a read error is likely, and the protein displayed is translated from the DNA. The chain is built from TRDV2 and TRDJ3; maybe TRDD3 (5 bases). The CDR3 is 19 amino acids. CDR1 and CDR2 (germline): GEAIGNYY, EKD. The CDR3 spells CACDTGGLRSSWDSRQMFF. CDR3 nucleotides: TGTGCCTGTGACACGGGGGGGCTACGGAGCTCCTGGGACTCCCGACAGATGTTTTTC.

Points on this clone: TCRdb's protein for this DNA is that of a much larger clone and differs from the translation at residue 10, likely a read error; the protein shown is the DNA translation. The chain links TRDV2 to TRDJ1; perhaps TRDD3 as D (5 bases). Between the trimmed V and J ends, which lost 0 bases and 3 bases, there was a span of 13 bases. The CDR3 is 15 amino acids. From germline, CDR1 is GEAIGNYY and CDR2 EKD. CDR3 DNA: TGTGCCTGTGACACCGTAGGGGAGTACGCCGATAAACTCATCTTT. It specifies CACDTVGEYADKLIF.

Concerning this clone itself: For this DNA, TCRdb reports the protein of a much larger clone, which diverges at residue 9, most likely from a read error; the protein presented here is translated directly from the DNA. CDR3 amino acids: CACDSLLGSPNTDKLIF. CDR3 nucleotides: TGTGCCTGTGACTCCCTCCTGGGGTCTCCCAACACCGATAAACTCATCTTT. The chain uses TRDV2 and TRDJ1; tentatively, D is TRDD3 (6 bases). V gave up 3 bases and J gave up 0 bases, with 19 bases separating them. Germline assignment: CDR1 GEAIGNYY and CDR2 EKD. The CDR3 is 17 amino acids.

Remarks on this clone: The amino acid sequence in TCRdb belongs to a much larger clone and departs from this DNA's translation at residue 16, likely a sequencing read error; the sequence shown is translated from the DNA. The chain carries TRDV2 and TRDJ3; maybe TRDD3 (5 bases). Germline loops: CDR1 GEAIGNYY, CDR2 EKD. This CDR3 is 19 amino acids long. CDR3 amino acids: CACDTGGLRSSWDTRLMFF. CDR3 DNA: TGTGCCTGTGACACGGGGGGGCTACGGAGCTCCTGGGACACCCGACTGATGTTTTTC.

A note on this clone: The protein given by TCRdb reflects a much larger clone and differs at residue 9 from this DNA's translation, likely from a read error; the protein shown is the DNA's translation. This sequence joins TRDV2 and TRDJ1; 8 nucleotides line up with TRDD3. CDR1 is GEAIGNYY and CDR2 is EKD in the germline V gene. This CDR3 is built from 19 residues. After removal of 0 bases from V and 0 bases from J, the junction contained 14 bases not matched to a gene. The CDR3 sequence is CACDTVSNRGISDTDKLIF. The CDR3, as DNA: TGTGCCTGTGACACCGTATCGAACCGGGGGATATCAGACACCGATAAACTCATCTTT.

Comments on this clone: The TCRdb protein, from a much larger clone, departs from this DNA's translation at residue 14, likely by read error; the protein shown derives from the DNA. The chain couples TRDV2 to TRDJ1; D is unclear. The germline CDR1 and CDR2 sequences are GEAIGNYY and EKD. The CDR3 is 16 amino acids. The CDR3 reads CACDPSDRKYTDKHIF. The CDR3 region has the DNA TGTGCCTGTGACCCGTCCGATCGGAAGTACACCGATAAACACATCTTT.

The CDR3 is CALGEPVHEIGGYGWYKLIF. CDR3 bases: TGTGCTCTTGGGGAACCAGTCCACGAGATTGGGGGATACGGATGGTATAAACTCATCTTT. The J segment is TRDJ1; no V gene was assigned; TRDD3, the table's D call, lacks a check against the DNA. There are 20 residues in the CDR3.

Of note for this clone: This is likely an artifact of a read error, given a far larger clone one base away. This chain joins TRDV2 and TRDJ2, with D possibly matching TRDD2 (6 bases). This CDR3 comprises 20 residues. V lost 0 bases and J lost 7, with 29 bases in between. Germline-derived CDR1 and CDR2 are GEAIGNYY and EKD. CDR3 protein: CACDTGSLPIRRATEAQLFF. The CDR3 nucleotides read TGTGCCTGTGACACCGGCTCCCTTCCAATTCGTCGGGCCACAGAAGCACAACTCTTCTTT.

In regard to this clone: The likely explanation is a read error, given a far larger clone one base away. Other DNA sequences in the sample encode the same CDR3. The chain carries TRDV2 and TRDJ1; TRDD3 aligns across 9 bases. The CDR3 is 17 residues long. Germline CDR1 reads GEAIGNYY; CDR2 reads EKD. The CDR3 nucleotides read TGTGCCTGTGACACCCTTACTGGGGGACCCTACACCGATAAACTCATCTTC. This encodes CACDTLTGGPYTDKLIF.

The J gene is TRDJ1; the V gene was not called; TRDD3 was called by the table and not checked on the DNA. The CDR3 has 20 amino acids. The chain's CDR3 is CALGENPRLLGDTSTDKLIF. CDR3 in DNA: TGTGCTCTTGGGGAAAACCCTCGTTTACTGGGGGATACGAGCACCGATAAACTCATCTTT.

J gene TRDJ1 was identified, but the V gene was not called; the D call TRDD3 from the table was never checked on the DNA. This CDR3 comprises 20 residues. CDR3 in DNA: TGTGCTCTTGGGGAGTTTCCCCTTGGGTGGAAAATTACTGGGGGATATAAACTCATCTTT. Amino acids: CALGEFPLGWKITGGYKLIF.

With regard to this clone: The protein held in TCRdb is that of a much larger clone and does not match this DNA's translation at residue 3, likely because of a read error; the protein shown is translated from the DNA. The gene calls are TRDV2 and TRDJ1; maybe TRDD2 (5 bases). Germline V lookup: CDR1 GEAIGNYY, CDR2 EKD. The CDR3 loop spans 15 amino acids. The CDR3 DNA is TGTGCCAGTGACACACTTGATCTTCCCTCCGATAAACTCATCTTT. This encodes CASDTLDLPSDKLIF.

In this sample, this clone turned up a few times. For this DNA, TCRdb reports the protein of a much larger clone, which diverges at residue 8, most likely from a read error; the protein presented here is translated directly from the DNA. The chain recombines TRDV2 with TRDJ1; D possibly corresponds to TRDD3 (5 bases). Germline V gene data show CDR1 as GEAIGNYY and CDR2 as EKD. Trimming shortened V by 0 bases and J by 3 bases, and 19 bases separated the two germline ends. The CDR3 is made up of 17 amino acids. In DNA form, the CDR3 reads TGTGCCTGTGACACCGTTGGGGTGAAAGGAACAGCCGATAAACTCATCTTT. Translation: CACDTVGVKGTADKLIF.

This clone was picked up a small number of times. The TCRdb protein comes from a much larger clone and disagrees with this DNA's translation at residue 11, likely due to a read error; the protein given here is derived from the DNA. CDR3 in amino acids: CACDLLGDRGEKLIF. CDR3 in DNA: TGTGCCTGTGACCTACTGGGGGATAGGGGCGAAAAACTCATCTTT. V and J are TRDV2 and TRDJ1, with 11 bases matching TRDD3. Looked up from germline, CDR1 is GEAIGNYY and CDR2 is EKD. The V and J ends lost 3 bases and 8 bases, in that order; junction bases with no gene match: 10. The CDR3 is 15 residues long.